This entry is about one T cell receptor beta chain. Its antigen is currently unknown. These data come from a study of vaccination and CD4 T cells after COVID-19. Study-wide context: Median time from second vaccine dose to sampling was about 70 days (14 to 241).

Sequence data for DNA of cultured CD4+ T cells were generated by the Oncomine TCR Beta short-read assay. Extraction of genomic DNA was performed on cultured CD4+ T cells. TCRdb reprocessed the PCR reads with MiXCR, giving one entry per CDR3 protein. Of approximately 10,000 distinct CDR3 sequences in the sample, 40% to 60% were seen once. V lost 7 bases to trimming and J lost 0 bases, with 16 bases between them. Germline lookup yields CDR1 MNHNS and CDR2 SASEGT. This CDR3 spans 16 amino acids. Sample treatment: approximately nine-day PBMC culture with coronavirus spike peptide pools or control peptides (ViraFEST assay). These CD4+ T cells came from an unexposed donor, sampled before the COVID-19 pandemic (2011-2018).

The V call is TRBV6-1, the J call TRBJ1-5, with a possible D match to TRBD1 (5 bases). This clonotype originated in a human donor in good health. The sequenced sample consisted of CD4+ T cells from blood, cultured in vitro. CDR3 in DNA: TGTGCCAGCATAGGGGACGTACTTCTTAGCAATCAGCCCCAGCATTTT. Amino acids: CASIGDVLLSNQPQHF.